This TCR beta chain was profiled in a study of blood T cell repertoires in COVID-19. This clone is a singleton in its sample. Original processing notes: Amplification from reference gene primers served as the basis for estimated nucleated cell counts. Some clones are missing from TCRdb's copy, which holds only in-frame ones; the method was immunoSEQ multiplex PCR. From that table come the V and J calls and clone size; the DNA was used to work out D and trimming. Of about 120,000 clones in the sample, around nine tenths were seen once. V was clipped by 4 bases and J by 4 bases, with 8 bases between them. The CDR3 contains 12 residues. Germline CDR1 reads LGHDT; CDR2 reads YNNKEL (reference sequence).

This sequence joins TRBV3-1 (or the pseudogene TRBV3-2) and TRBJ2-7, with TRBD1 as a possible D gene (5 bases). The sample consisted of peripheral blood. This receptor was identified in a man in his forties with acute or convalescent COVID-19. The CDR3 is CASSLRAYEQYF. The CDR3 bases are TGTGCCAGCAGCCTCAGGGCATACGAGCAGTACTTC.